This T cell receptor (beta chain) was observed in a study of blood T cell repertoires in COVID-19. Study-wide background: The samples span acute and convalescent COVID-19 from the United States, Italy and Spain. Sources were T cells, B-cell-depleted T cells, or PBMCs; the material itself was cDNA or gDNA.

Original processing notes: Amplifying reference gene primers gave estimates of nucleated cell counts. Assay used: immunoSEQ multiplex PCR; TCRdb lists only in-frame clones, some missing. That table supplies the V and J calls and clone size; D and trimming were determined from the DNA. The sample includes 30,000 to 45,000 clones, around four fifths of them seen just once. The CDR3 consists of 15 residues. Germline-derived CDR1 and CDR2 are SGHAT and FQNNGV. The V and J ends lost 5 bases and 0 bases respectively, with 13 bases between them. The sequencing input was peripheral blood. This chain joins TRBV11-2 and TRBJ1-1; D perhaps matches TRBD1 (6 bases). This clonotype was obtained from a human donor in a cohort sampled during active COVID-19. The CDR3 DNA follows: TGTGCCAGCAGCGGGGGCCCTAGGGTGAACACTGAAGCTTTCTTT. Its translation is CASSGGPRVNTEAFF. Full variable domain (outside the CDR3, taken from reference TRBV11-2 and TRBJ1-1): EAGVAQSPRYKIIEKRQSVAFWCNPISGHATLYWYQQILGQGPKLLIQFQNNGVVDDSQLPKDRFSAERLKGVDSTLKIQPAKLEDSAVYLCASSGGPRVNTEAFFGQGTRLTVV.